The clone carrying this TCR beta chain occurred many times. What it binds is unknown. This CDR3 is built from 12 residues. The germline V gene encodes CDR1 SGHTA and CDR2 FQGNSA. V was trimmed by 5 bases and J by 3 bases, leaving 6 bases between them. TCRdb analysed the 5' RACE reads with MiXCR anew, one entry per CDR3 protein. The table shows 690,000 or so distinct CDR3 sequences, with 8.6% occurring only once. The sample comes from a study of identical twins. Whole-study findings and limits: In cord blood, abundant beta clonotypes had fewer insertions; memory showed no trend. Twins shared out-of-frame alpha sequences with excess low generation probability. For zero-insertion analyses, partial confounding could come from invariant MAIT and iNKT cells.

Healthy Caucasians made up all donors. These records were also assigned to another study, of yellow fever vaccine responses in identical twins.

The chain joins TRBV7-2 to TRBJ2-3; possible D gene TRBD2, 6 bases. Input material: PBMCs. This TCR was recovered from a woman between 18 and 29 years old in good health. The CDR3 sequence: CASSAGTDTQYF. As DNA, the CDR3 is TGTGCCAGCAGCGCGGGGACAGATACGCAGTATTTT. The entire variable domain, with the rest obtained from reference TRBV7-2 and TRBJ2-3, is as follows: GAGVSQSPSNKVTEKGKDVELRCDPISGHTALYWYRQSLGQGLEFLIYFQGNSAPDKSGLPSDRFSAERTGGSVSTLTIQRTQQEDSAVYLCASSAGTDTQYFGPGTRLTVL.